The TCR beta chain described here comes from a study of T-cell memory formation after mild COVID-19. Broader study findings: Cross-reactive memory appears to have joined, as suggested by some responding clones showing up in pre-infection memory.

This clonotype appeared a few times. The antigen is unknown. CDR3 length: 17 amino acids. J was trimmed by 0 bases and V by 3 bases; bases with no gene match: 6. Germline-derived CDR1 and CDR2 are SGHAT and FQDESV (reference sequence). TCRdb itself ran the 5' RACE reads through MiXCR, one entry per CDR3 protein. The sample yields about half a million distinct CDR3 sequences, 18% seen once. V is TRBV11-1 and J is TRBJ2-7; 12 positions agree with TRBD2. The receptor was isolated from an adult woman who had mild COVID-19 (a few samples of this study predate the infection). Cell type and time point are not known. The sample consisted of PBMCs or a T cell subset sorted from them (not recorded which). CDR3 sequence reads: CASSFASGRVNSYEQYF. CDR3 nucleotide sequence: TGTGCCAGCAGCTTTGCTAGCGGGAGGGTCAACTCCTACGAGCAGTACTTC.